This is a list of T cell receptor beta chains from one sample in a study of blood T cell repertoires in COVID-19. Assay: immunoSEQ multiplex PCR; the TCRdb copy retains only in-frame clones and omits some. The sample has about 220,000 clones; around 81% are singletons. The sample consisted of peripheral blood. The source of these receptors is a woman in her 70s with acute or convalescent COVID-19. Each CDR3 is given with its conserved first and last residue. A D gene is named only where the DNA matches it firmly. Clone size is not always given. Where it is, it says once, few, many or a class for expanded clones.

j_call,v_call,cdr3_length,d_call,clone_size,cdr3_aa,cdr3_nt
TRBJ2-2,TRBV5-6,17,TRBD2,.,CASSLVGGGAFAGELFF,TGTGCCAGCAGCTTGGTTGGCGGGGGGGCGTTCGCCGGGGAGCTGTTTTTT
TRBJ2-3,TRBV27,13,TRBD1,.,CASSDRGTDTQYF,TGTGCCAGCTCGGACAGGGGCACAGATACGCAGTATTTT
TRBJ1-5,TRBV7-2,16,.,.,CASSLGQGMGNQPQHF,TGTGCCAGCAGCTTAGGGCAGGGAATGGGCAATCAGCCCCAGCATTTT
TRBJ1-2,TRBV2,14,TRBD1,few,CASSEGEDRGGYTF,TGTGCCAGCAGTGAAGGGGAAGACAGGGGAGGCTACACCTTC
TRBJ2-3,TRBV7-3,14,.,few,CASSLGGFGVTQYF,TGTGCCAGCAGCTTAGGAGGGTTCGGGGTTACGCAGTATTTT
TRBJ1-2,TRBV5-5,15,TRBD1,few,CASSPQIQGDYGYTF,TGTGCCAGCAGTCCGCAAATCCAGGGGGACTATGGCTACACCTTC
TRBJ2-1,TRBV7-2,15,TRBD2,.,CASSSTSGPYNEQFF,TGTGCCAGCAGCTCTACTAGCGGGCCCTACAATGAGCAGTTCTTC
TRBJ1-2,TRBV30,13,.,.,CVCGSRPNYGYTF,TGTGTGTGCGGGTCAAGACCTAACTATGGCTACACCTTC
TRBJ2-3,TRBV11-2,16,TRBD2,few,CASSLGNSGGLDTQYF,TGTGCCAGCAGCTTAGGGAATAGCGGGGGACTAGATACGCAGTATTTT
TRBJ2-7,TRBV6-2/TRBV6-3,14,.,.,CASTPGGTSRSRYF,TGTGCCAGCACCCCCGGCGGGACTTCCCGCTCCCGGTACTTC
TRBJ2-5,TRBV7-3,15,.,.,CASSLIGGYQETQYF,TGTGCCAGCAGCTTAATCGGGGGTTACCAAGAGACCCAGTACTTC
TRBJ1-3,TRBV2,12,.,.,CASSEAGATIYF,TGTGCCAGCAGTGAAGCAGGGGCCACCATATATTTT
TRBJ1-2,TRBV7-2,14,.,.,CASSQATGSHGYTF,TGTGCCAGCAGCCAAGCCACAGGGTCACATGGCTACACCTTC
TRBJ1-6,TRBV5-4,16,TRBD1,.,CASSLDGDRANSPLHF,TGTGCCAGCAGCTTGGACGGAGACAGGGCTAATTCACCCCTCCACTTT
TRBJ2-5,TRBV11-3,16,.,.,CASSFRGASGRETQYF,TGTGCCAGCAGCTTCCGTGGGGCTTCCGGTCGGGAGACCCAGTACTTC
TRBJ2-1,TRBV4-3,14,.,.,CASSQVTGSNEQFF,TGCGCCAGCAGCCAAGTTACAGGGAGCAATGAGCAGTTCTTC
TRBJ2-5,TRBV24-1,15,TRBD1,.,CATSDAGTGEETQYF,TGTGCCACCAGTGACGCCGGGACAGGGGAAGAGACCCAGTACTTC
TRBJ1-5,TRBV2,15,TRBD1,once,CASSRDRGYGQPQHF,TGTGCCAGCAGTCGGGACAGGGGGTATGGTCAGCCCCAGCATTTT
TRBJ2-1,TRBV10-3,19,.,.,CAISTRQALVGDPYNEQFF,TGTGCCATCAGTACCCGACAGGCGTTGGTGGGAGATCCCTACAATGAGCAGTTCTTC
TRBJ2-2,TRBV5-8,20,TRBD1,once,CASNFDGTGGHHSNTGELFF,TGTGCCAGCAACTTTGACGGGACAGGGGGCCACCATTCGAACACCGGGGAGCTGTTTTTT
TRBJ1-5,TRBV5-6,14,.,medium-sized,CASSGQNSNQPQHF,TGTGCCAGCTCTGGACAGAATAGCAATCAGCCCCAGCATTTT
TRBJ1-6,TRBV30,14,TRBD1,once,CACSWAGGNSPLHF,TGTGCCTGTAGCTGGGCAGGGGGAAATTCACCCCTCCACTTT
TRBJ1-4,TRBV5-6,16,.,.,CASSWGQPSFIEKLFF,TGTGCCAGCAGCTGGGGACAACCCTCCTTTATTGAAAAACTGTTTTTT
TRBJ1-2,TRBV18,16,TRBD1,few,CASSPAAGQGDYGYTF,TGTGCCAGCTCACCAGCTGCCGGGCAGGGGGACTATGGCTACACCTTC
TRBJ2-4,TRBV6-5,12,TRBD2,.,CATLAGVNIQYF,TGTGCCACCCTAGCGGGGGTTAACATTCAGTACTTC
TRBJ2-2,TRBV2,15,.,few,CASSEQGRGNGELFF,TGTGCCAGCAGTGAACAGGGGAGGGGTAACGGGGAGCTGTTTTTT
TRBJ2-5,TRBV5-4,14,.,once,CASSRDLEGETQYF,TGTGCCAGCAGCCGGGATCTGGAGGGGGAGACCCAGTACTTC
TRBJ2-1,TRBV29-1,14,.,.,CSVSNTGSYNEQFF,TGCAGCGTATCCAACACAGGATCCTACAATGAGCAGTTCTTC
TRBJ1-1,TRBV12-3/TRBV12-4,13,.,.,CASSLWENSEAFF,TGTGCCAGCAGTTTATGGGAGAACTCTGAAGCTTTCTTT
TRBJ2-4,TRBV27,15,.,.,CASSFIAGAKNIQYF,TGTGCCAGCAGTTTTATCGCGGGGGCCAAAAACATTCAGTACTTC
TRBJ1-1,TRBV5-4,13,.,.,CASSLQADTEAFF,TGTGCCAGCAGCTTACAGGCGGACACTGAAGCTTTCTTT
TRBJ2-5,TRBV7-2,17,TRBD2,.,CASSNGLAGGHWETQYF,TGTGCCAGCAGCAACGGACTAGCGGGGGGGCATTGGGAGACCCAGTACTTC
TRBJ1-1,TRBV30,12,.,.,CAWSVVHLPAFF,TGTGCCTGGAGTGTGGTTCACCTACCAGCTTTCTTT
TRBJ1-1,TRBV20-1,11,.,once,CSAFDTHEAFF,TGCAGTGCTTTTGACACCCATGAAGCTTTCTTT
TRBJ1-2,TRBV29-1,14,TRBD1,few,CSVGLDRDLDGYTF,TGCAGCGTAGGACTGGACAGGGATTTAGATGGCTACACCTTC
TRBJ2-1,TRBV3-1/TRBV3-2,15,TRBD2,.,CASSREAGAYNEQFF,TGTGCCAGCAGCCGAGAAGCGGGGGCGTACAATGAGCAGTTCTTC
TRBJ2-2,TRBV3-1/TRBV3-2,13,.,.,CAGSQYSTGELFF,TGTGCCGGCAGCCAATACAGCACCGGGGAGCTGTTTTTT
TRBJ1-5,TRBV5-1,14,.,few,CASIFHLPGQPQHF,TGCGCCAGCATTTTTCACCTCCCGGGTCAGCCCCAGCATTTT
TRBJ2-5,TRBV9,16,TRBD1,.,CASSARQGASQETQYF,TGTGCCAGCAGCGCCCGACAGGGGGCCTCCCAAGAGACCCAGTACTTC
TRBJ1-2,TRBV7-8,14,.,few,CASSPTSGGYGYTF,TGTGCCAGCAGCCCCACGTCGGGAGGCTATGGCTACACCTTC
TRBJ2-5,TRBV5-4,10,.,.,CASSPGVQYF,TGTGCCAGCAGCCCAGGGGTTCAGTACTTC
TRBJ2-7,TRBV6-2/TRBV6-3,16,TRBD2,.,CASSPRLAGVSYEQYF,TGTGCCAGCAGTCCCCGACTAGCGGGGGTTTCCTACGAGCAGTACTTC
TRBJ2-3,TRBV15,15,TRBD1,.,CATSIDRGRSDTQYF,TGTGCCACCAGCATAGACAGGGGGCGTTCAGATACGCAGTATTTT
TRBJ2-5,TRBV9,14,.,.,CASSVGLVVETQYF,TGTGCCAGCAGCGTAGGACTAGTCGTAGAGACCCAGTACTTC
TRBJ1-3,TRBV7-2,12,.,few,CASSYLGNTIYF,TGTGCCAGCAGCTACTTGGGAAACACCATATATTTT
TRBJ1-4,TRBV24-1,13,.,.,CADTGAANEKLFF,TGTGCCGACACAGGCGCGGCTAATGAAAAACTGTTTTTT
TRBJ1-6,TRBV5-4,16,TRBD1,.,CASSLGLTGGNSPLHF,TGTGCCAGCAGCTTGGGCTTAACAGGGGGAAATTCACCCCTCCACTTT
TRBJ1-3,TRBV4-1,16,.,.,CASSDPSGGTGNTIYF,TGCGCCAGCAGCGACCCCAGCGGGGGAACTGGAAACACCATATATTTT
TRBJ1-5,TRBV7-2,15,TRBD1,few,CAGAGDSYSNQPQHF,TGTGCCGGCGCAGGGGACAGCTATAGCAATCAGCCCCAGCATTTT
TRBJ1-2,TRBV18,18,TRBD1,.,CASSRGPTGGGSSYGYTF,TGTGCCAGCTCACGGGGCCCGACAGGGGGCGGTTCAAGCTATGGCTACACCTTC
TRBJ2-2,TRBV4-3,16,.,.,CASSQEWGRDTGELFF,TGCGCCAGCAGCCAAGAATGGGGGCGCGACACCGGGGAGCTGTTTTTT
TRBJ2-1,TRBV7-8,16,.,.,CASSLVPGSSYNEQFF,TGTGCCAGCAGCTTAGTCCCGGGGAGCTCCTACAATGAGCAGTTCTTC
TRBJ2-5,TRBV7-2,14,.,.,CASSLRYGEETQYF,TGTGCCAGCAGCTTGAGGTACGGGGAGGAGACCCAGTACTTC
TRBJ2-2,TRBV19,14,TRBD1,.,CASTQGVNTGELFF,TGTGCCAGTACCCAGGGGGTGAACACCGGGGAGCTGTTTTTT
TRBJ1-1,TRBV29-1,11,TRBD1,.,CSGLQGDQAFF,TGCAGCGGCCTCCAGGGGGATCAAGCTTTCTTT
TRBJ2-1,TRBV5-1,14,TRBD1,.,CASTRTGWNNGQFF,TGCGCCAGCACCCGGACAGGGTGGAACAATGGGCAGTTCTTC
TRBJ2-7,TRBV18,16,TRBD1,.,CASSPAAGTGGYEQYF,TGTGCCAGCTCACCTGCTGCCGGGACAGGGGGCTACGAGCAGTACTTC
TRBJ2-4,TRBV4-3,14,TRBD1,.,CASSQSGQGLIQYF,TGCGCCAGCAGCCAGTCCGGACAGGGACTTATTCAGTACTTC
TRBJ2-1,TRBV6-5,13,.,.,CASTGETYNEQFF,TGTGCCAGTACCGGGGAAACCTACAATGAGCAGTTCTTC
TRBJ2-2,TRBV3-1/TRBV3-2,15,.,.,CASSQGRLNTGELFF,TGTGCCAGCAGCCAAGGTCGACTAAACACCGGGGAGCTGTTTTTT